This passage covers 23 T cell receptor beta chains from one sample sequenced in a study of neurological immune-mediated disorders. TCRdb fed the 5' RACE reads into MiXCR, producing one record per CDR3 protein. Counted here are about 66,000 distinct CDR3 sequences, roughly 3.9% occurring once; the ten biggest clones make up 1% to 1.5%. Sequencing input: PBMCs. The receptors shown here come from a man in his thirties or forties with multiple sclerosis.

This chain links TRBV5-1 with TRBJ1-3; D remains unclear. Germline V gives CDR1 SGHRS, CDR2 YFSETQ. V was pared by 2 bases and J by 6 bases, with 12 bases between. This CDR3 has 14 residues. The CDR3 DNA reads TGCGCCAGCAGCTTCGGGCAAGGGAAAAACACCATATATTTT. Translation: CASSFGQGKNTIYF.

This clonotype appeared many times. The chain recombines TRBV6-6 with TRBJ2-7; unclear D gene. With 2 bases removed from V and 0 bases from J, the gap between germline ends came to 8 bases. In germline, CDR1 is MNHNY, CDR2 SVGAGI (reference sequence). This CDR3 spans 14 amino acids. The CDR3 nucleotides read TGTGCCAGCAGTTACACCACAAGCTCCTACGAGCAGTACTTC. Its translation: CASSYTTSSYEQYF.

The rearrangement joins TRBV20-1 to TRBJ2-5, with 10 nucleotides matching TRBD2. The CDR3 runs 15 residues. CDR1 and CDR2 (germline): DFQATT, SNEGSKA (reference sequence). V was clipped by 0 bases and J by 1 base; unmatched bases: 2. CDR3 amino acids: CSARDPSGGQETQYF. CDR3 nucleotides: TGCAGTGCTAGAGATCCTAGCGGGGGCCAAGAGACCCAGTACTTC.

This clonotype was seen repeatedly, ten times or more. In nucleotides, the CDR3 is TGTGCCAGCAACATTTTTGGCAGAGGTGATTCCTACGAGCAGTACTTC. This translates into CASNIFGRGDSYEQYF. The V gene is TRBV5-6, the J gene TRBJ2-7; D uncertain. CDR1 is SGHDT, CDR2 YYEEEE, per germline. Deletions cut 6 bases from V and 1 base from J, with 20 bases between. CDR3 length equals 16 residues. The whole variable domain, filled in from reference TRBV5-6 and TRBJ2-7, reads DAGVTQSPTHLIKTRGQQVTLRCSPKSGHDTVSWYQQALGQGPQFIFQYYEEEERQRGNFPDRFSGHQFPNYSSELNVNALLLGDSALYLCASNIFGRGDSYEQYFGPGTRLTVT.

This clonotype was seen many times. The chain links TRBV5-1 to TRBJ2-1; 9 nucleotides line up with TRBD1. The V gene end was trimmed by 4 bases and the J gene end by 9 bases; junction bases not matched to a gene: 17. CDR3 length: 17 amino acids. CDR1 and CDR2 (germline): SGHRS, YFSETQ. The CDR3 bases are TGCGCCAGCAGCATGGGACCGACAGGGGGAAGGTCCGGTGAGCAGTTCTTC. Protein sequence: CASSMGPTGGRSGEQFF.

This clonotype was recorded at least ten times. This chain joins TRBV7-2 and TRBJ2-2; 11 bases line up with TRBD1. CDR1 is SGHTA, CDR2 FQGNSA, per germline. J lost 5 bases, V lost 1 base, and 3 bases had no gene match. CDR3 length equals 16 residues. CDR3 bases: TGTGCCAGCAGCTTAGGGACAGGGGGCCGAACCGGGGAGCTGTTTTTT. This encodes CASSLGTGGRTGELFF.

The chain recombines TRBV6-5 with TRBJ1-1; 8 bases map to TRBD1. Germline lookup yields CDR1 MNHEY and CDR2 SVGAGI. V shed 0 bases and J 6 bases; nucleotides not matched to a gene: 9. The CDR3 contains 16 residues. CDR3 in DNA: TGTGCCAGCAGTTACTCGGACAGGGAACTCTTCGCTGAAGCTTTCTTT. Translating gives CASSYSDRELFAEAFF.

This clonotype was counted many times. The CDR3 sequence is CASSKPGGLETQYF. Here the CDR3 DNA reads TGTGCCAGCAGCAAACCAGGCGGTTTAGAGACCCAGTACTTC. The rearrangement joins TRBV7-9 to TRBJ2-5; D is unresolved. The V gene lost 5 bases and the J gene lost 4 bases, with 14 bases spanning the gap. Germline V gene sequence: CDR1 SEHNR, CDR2 FQNEAQ (reference sequence). The CDR3 sequence is 14 residues long.

This clonotype was recorded at least ten times. This chain links TRBV6-2 or TRBV6-3 with TRBJ2-7, with D perhaps matching TRBD1 (5 bases). Germline loops: CDR1 MNHEY, CDR2 SVGEGT. V lost 2 bases to trimming and J lost 3 bases, with 8 bases between them. CDR3 length: 13 amino acids. The CDR3 nucleotides read TGTGCCAGCAGTTACGGACACCGCTACGAGCAGTACTTC. This sequence encodes CASSYGHRYEQYF.

This clonotype was seen at least ten times. The chain couples TRBV6-5 to TRBJ2-1, with D perhaps matching TRBD1 or TRBD2 (5 bases each). The V and J ends lost 0 bases and 10 bases respectively, with 19 bases between them. This CDR3 contains 16 residues. Germline CDR1 and CDR2: MNHEY and SVGAGI. The CDR3 spells CASSYSLPPGPGEQFF. The DNA for the CDR3 is TGTGCCAGCAGTTACTCCCTTCCGCCGGGGCCGGGAGAGCAGTTCTTC.

This clonotype has at least ten counts. The rearrangement uses TRBV7-9 and TRBJ2-5, with D hard to call. The CDR3 is made up of 17 amino acids. The germline V gene encodes CDR1 SEHNR and CDR2 FQNEAQ (reference sequence). V gave up 4 bases and J gave up 0 bases, with 18 bases separating them. For the CDR3, the DNA is TGTGCCAGCAGCTCACCCCAACAGAATCTGTACCAAGAGACCCAGTACTTC. Protein: CASSSPQQNLYQETQYF.

This clonotype was observed many times. The rearrangement joins TRBV7-9 to TRBJ2-4; D remains unclear. This CDR3 has 15 amino acids. The V gene lost 1 base and the J gene lost 2 bases, with 9 bases spanning the gap. From germline, CDR1 is SEHNR and CDR2 FQNEAQ (reference sequence). CDR3 DNA sequence: TGTGCCAGCAGCTTAGAGACCAGGACCAAAAACATTCAGTACTTC. Amino acids: CASSLETRTKNIQYF.

This clonotype was recorded at least ten times. The genes are TRBV20-1 and TRBJ2-5, with a tentative D call TRBD2 (6 bases). CDR3 size: 11 residues. Germline V gives CDR1 DFQATT, CDR2 SNEGSKA (reference sequence). Trimming removed 0 bases at V and 13 bases at J, with 12 bases between. CDR3 sequence (DNA): TGCAGTGCTAGAGAGGGGGGAGGCTTGTACTTC. Its protein is CSAREGGGLYF.

This clonotype was detected ten times or more. This chain connects TRBV6-5 to TRBJ2-1; unclear D gene. Germline V gene data show CDR1 as MNHEY and CDR2 as SVGAGI. The CDR3 sequence is 11 residues long. Trimming pared 4 bases from V and 8 bases from J, leaving 6 bases between. DNA of the CDR3: TGTGCCAGCAGTTTCGGTGATGAGCAGTTCTTC. The encoded protein is CASSFGDEQFF.

This clonotype was seen many times. The chain recombines TRBV12-3 or TRBV12-4 with TRBJ2-6; no reliable D call. V lost 6 bases, J lost 1 base, and 4 bases lay in between. The CDR3 has 13 amino acids. CDR3 protein: CASSPSGANVLTF. The CDR3 DNA reads TGTGCCAGCAGCCCATCTGGGGCCAACGTCCTGACTTTC.

In this sample, this clonotype turned up many times. J is TRBJ2-1 and V is TRBV5-1, with TRBD1 as a possible D gene (6 bases). The CDR3 sequence is 15 residues long. V lost 4 bases and J lost 10, with 21 bases in between. The germline V gene encodes CDR1 SGHRS and CDR2 YFSETQ. In DNA, the CDR3 is TGCGCCAGCAGCCGTGATGGGCAGGGTGGGACAGAGCAGTTCTTC. Its protein is CASSRDGQGGTEQFF.

This clonotype was seen many times. The gene calls are TRBV6-6 and TRBJ1-2, with TRBD1 matching over 7 bases. Germline V gives CDR1 MNHNY, CDR2 SVGAGI (reference sequence). The CDR3 spans 15 residues. The ends lost 7 bases at V and 8 bases at J; junction bases unmatched: 16. CDR3 region: CASMSSDGRGNGYTF. CDR3 DNA: TGTGCCAGCATGAGTTCGGACGGCAGGGGGAACGGCTACACCTTC.

This clonotype was detected many times. This chain connects TRBV25-1 to TRBJ2-3; no clear D. The ends were cut back, 2 bases at V and 5 bases at J, with 2 bases in the middle. Looked up from germline, CDR1 is MGHDK and CDR2 is SYGVNS. This CDR3 comprises 11 residues. CDR3 amino acids: CASSERDTQYF. Written as DNA, the CDR3 is TGTGCCAGCAGTGAAAGAGATACGCAGTATTTT.

The chain is built from TRBV5-6 and TRBJ1-1, with TRBD1 as a possible D gene (5 bases). The germline V gene has CDR1 SGHDT and CDR2 YYEEEE. There are 15 residues in the CDR3. Deletions cut 4 bases from V and 7 bases from J, with 20 bases between. The CDR3 protein is CASSPTLNRSFEAFF. The CDR3 bases are TGTGCCAGCAGCCCAACCCTGAACAGGAGTTTTGAAGCTTTCTTT.

This clonotype was counted many times. This chain links TRBV12-3 or TRBV12-4 with TRBJ2-1, with a weak D call TRBD2 (5 bases). The CDR3 consists of 15 residues. V was trimmed by 5 bases and J by 2 bases, leaving 13 bases between them. Written as DNA, the CDR3 is TGTGCCAGCAGTCCCCTATCGGGAACCTACAATGAGCAGTTCTTC. Protein: CASSPLSGTYNEQFF.

This sequence joins TRBV11-1 and TRBJ2-7; D call uncertain. CDR1 is SGHAT and CDR2 is FQDESV in the germline V gene (reference sequence). With 3 bases removed from V and 3 bases from J, the gap between germline ends came to 9 bases. The CDR3 is 13 residues long. CDR3 amino acids: CASSLSNGYEQYF. Written as DNA, the CDR3 is TGTGCCAGCAGCTTGTCGAACGGCTACGAGCAGTACTTC.

This clonotype was seen many times. This rearrangement joins TRBV5-1 to TRBJ1-1; TRBD1 is a possible D gene (6 bases). In germline, CDR1 is SGHRS, CDR2 YFSETQ. V lost 4 bases, J lost 5 bases, and 12 bases lay in between. This CDR3 region has 13 residues. CDR3 amino acids: CASSEGGWTEAFF. CDR3 in DNA: TGCGCCAGCAGCGAGGGGGGATGGACTGAAGCTTTCTTT.

This sequence joins TRBV20-1 and TRBJ1-2, with unresolved D. Germline V gives CDR1 DFQATT, CDR2 SNEGSKA (reference sequence). V was clipped by 0 bases and J by 2 bases, with 16 bases between them. The CDR3 is 16 residues long. This CDR3 is CSARDVRTLKNYGYTF. CDR3 coding DNA: TGCAGTGCTAGAGATGTACGGACCCTTAAAAACTATGGCTACACCTTC.